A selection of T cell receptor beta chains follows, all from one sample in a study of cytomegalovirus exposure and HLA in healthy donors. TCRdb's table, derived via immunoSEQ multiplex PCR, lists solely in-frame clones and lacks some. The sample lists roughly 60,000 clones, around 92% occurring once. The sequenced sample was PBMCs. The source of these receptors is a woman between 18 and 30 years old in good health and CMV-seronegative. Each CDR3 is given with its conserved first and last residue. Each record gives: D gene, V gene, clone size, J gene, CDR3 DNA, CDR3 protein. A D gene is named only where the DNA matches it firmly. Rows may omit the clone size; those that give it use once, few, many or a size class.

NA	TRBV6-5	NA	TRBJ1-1	TGTGCCAGCAGCGGGGGGACTGAAGCTTTCTTT	CASSGGTEAFF
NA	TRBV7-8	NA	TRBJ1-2	TGTGCCAGCAGCCACCGTACAAGGGAGGGCCCCTATGGCTACACCTTC	CASSHRTREGPYGYTF
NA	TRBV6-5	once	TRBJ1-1	TGTGCCAGCAGTTACTCTTTTCCGCGCGGGAACACTGAAGCTTTCTTT	CASSYSFPRGNTEAFF
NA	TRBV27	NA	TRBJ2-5	TGTGCCAGCAGTTTAAACTATCCGGGGACTCAAGAGACCCAGTACTTC	CASSLNYPGTQETQYF
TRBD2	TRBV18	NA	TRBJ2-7	TGTGCCAGCTCACCATCGATAGCGGGGGGCCCCACAATTCGGTACTTC	CASSPSIAGGPTIRYF
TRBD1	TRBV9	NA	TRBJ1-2	TGTGCCAGCAGCAGGGACAGAAACTATGGCTACACCTTC	CASSRDRNYGYTF
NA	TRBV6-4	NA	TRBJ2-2	TGTGCCAGTCAGCGGAGGGCCAGGTCCGGGGAGCTGTTTTTT	CASQRRARSGELFF
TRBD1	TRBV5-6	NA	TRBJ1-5	TGTGCCAGCAGCAACCTGGGGGACAGGGGAAGGCAGCCCCAGCATTTT	CASSNLGDRGRQPQHF
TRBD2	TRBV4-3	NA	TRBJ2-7	TGCGCCAGCAGCCAAGAGACCTCCCCCTTAACACTAGCGATGGGCGAGCAGTACTTC	CASSQETSPLTLAMGEQYF
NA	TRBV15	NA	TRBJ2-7	TGTGCCACCAGCAGATTGGACAGCGATCCCTCCTACGAGCAGTACTTC	CATSRLDSDPSYEQYF
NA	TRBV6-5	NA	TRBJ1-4	TGTGCCAGCAGTTACACAGGACATTCGTTTGAAAAACTGTTTTTT	CASSYTGHSFEKLFF
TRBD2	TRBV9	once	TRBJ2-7	TGTGCCAGCAGCCGGGGTGGCGGGACTAGCGGGACCTACGAGCAGTACTTC	CASSRGGGTSGTYEQYF
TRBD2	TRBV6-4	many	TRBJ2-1	TGTGCCAGCAGCTCTAGCGGGAGCAGTGGGGATGAGCAGTTCTTC	CASSSSGSSGDEQFF
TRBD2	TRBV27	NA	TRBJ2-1	TGTGCCAGCAGTTCCCTAGGACTAGCGGGAGGCAATGAGCAGTTCTTC	CASSSLGLAGGNEQFF
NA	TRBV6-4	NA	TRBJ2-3	TGTGCCAGCAGTGACGGGCAGACCACAGATACGCAGTATTTT	CASSDGQTTDTQYF
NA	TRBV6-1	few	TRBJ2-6	TGTGCCAGCAGTGTACAGGGTTCTGGGGCCAACGTCCTGACTTTC	CASSVQGSGANVLTF
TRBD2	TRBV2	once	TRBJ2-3	TGTGCCAGCAGGCAGGGCTCGGGGGGATTAGATACGCAGTATTTT	CASRQGSGGLDTQYF
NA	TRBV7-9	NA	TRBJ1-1	TGTGCCAGCAGCGCGCGGGACGGCATGAACACTGAAGCTTTCTTT	CASSARDGMNTEAFF
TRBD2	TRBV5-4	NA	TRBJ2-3	TGTGCCAGCAGCTTGTCTAGCGGGGGAGGTACGCAGTATTTT	CASSLSSGGGTQYF
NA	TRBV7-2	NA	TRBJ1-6	TGTGCCAGCAGCTTGAGGCTTCACGGGAGCTCCTATAATTCACCCCTCCACTTT	CASSLRLHGSSYNSPLHF
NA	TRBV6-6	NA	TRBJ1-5	TGTGCCAGCAGTCCCGACAGGAGAAGAGATCAGCCCCAGCATTTT	CASSPDRRRDQPQHF
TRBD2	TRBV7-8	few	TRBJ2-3	TGTGCCAGCAGCCCAGGGACTAGCGATTACTTTTTT	CASSPGTSDYFF
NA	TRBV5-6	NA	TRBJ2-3	TGTGCCAGCAGCTTGGCGGGAGAGCGAAGCACAGATACGCAGTATTTT	CASSLAGERSTDTQYF
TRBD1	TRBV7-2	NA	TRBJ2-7	TGTGCCAGCAGCTTAGCCAGGGGGCGCATCTCCTACGAGCAGTACTTC	CASSLARGRISYEQYF
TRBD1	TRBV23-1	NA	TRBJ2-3	TGCGCCAGCAGCCGACGCCGGGGACAGGGCTGCGCACAAAGGGGTGCGCAGTATTTT	CASSRRRGQGCAQRGAQYF
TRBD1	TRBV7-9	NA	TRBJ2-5	TGTGCCAGCAGCTTAATAGGACAGGGTCGGCAAGAGACCCAGTACTTC	CASSLIGQGRQETQYF
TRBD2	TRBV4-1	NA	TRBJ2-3	TGCGCCAGCAATATGGCTAGCGGGGGCACAGATACGCAGTATTTT	CASNMASGGTDTQYF
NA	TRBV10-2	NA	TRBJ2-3	TGCGCCAGCAGTGAAGCCGTCGGAGACACAGATACGCAGTATTTT	CASSEAVGDTDTQYF